One and the same sample provided the 32 T cell receptor beta chains below, sequenced in a study of human T cells and chemical hapten exposure. The time point was: patch test 3, about 24 weeks after DPC sensitization. Indicated treatment: therapeutic diphenylcyclopropenone sensitization with weekly scalp DPC. TCRdb itself ran the RACE reads through MiXCR, one entry per CDR3 protein. The sample has tens of thousands of distinct CDR3 sequences, roughly 13% seen once. The sample consisted of whole blood, taken in connection with sensitization to the hapten diphenylcyclopropenone (DPC). These receptors all stem from a woman in her 50s with alopecia areata. Some clones in this sample may be carry-over from other donors' samples.

This clonotype occurred a few times. This chain connects TRBV5-4 to TRBJ2-3, with D possibly being TRBD2 (6 bases). Trimming left V 1 base short and J 0 bases short, with 9 bases between. CDR3 length: 15 residues. Germline assignment: CDR1 SGHNT and CDR2 YYREEE (reference sequence). This chain's CDR3 is CASSLSGSSTDTQYF. The CDR3 nucleotides are TGTGCCAGCAGCTTGAGCGGGTCTAGCACAGATACGCAGTATTTT.

The chain joins TRBV5-4 to TRBJ2-7; a possible D gene is TRBD2 (6 bases). The CDR3 runs to 15 residues. Germline V gives CDR1 SGHNT, CDR2 YYREEE (reference sequence). V shed 4 bases and J shed 4 bases, with 18 bases lying between them. DNA for the CDR3: TGTGCCAGCAGCCCCGTGGGGTCTAGCGCTTACGAGCAGTACTTC. Its translation: CASSPVGSSAYEQYF.

The gene calls are TRBV14 and TRBJ1-1; the D gene is possibly TRBD1 (5 bases). Germline V CDR1 and CDR2: SGHDN, FVKESK. V lost 1 base, J lost 4 bases, and 7 bases lay in between. This CDR3 has 13 residues. The CDR3: CASSQARGTEAFF. The CDR3 DNA reads TGTGCCAGCAGCCAAGCGAGGGGCACTGAAGCTTTCTTT.

In regard to this clonotype: A much larger clone differs from this one at a single base, so this may be a read error. V and J are TRBV11-2 and TRBJ1-4, with 7 positions matching TRBD1. This CDR3 spans 14 amino acids. Germline lookup yields CDR1 SGHAT and CDR2 FQNNGV. CDR3 protein: CVSSEQGLGEKLFF. The DNA of the CDR3 is TGTGTCAGCAGCGAACAGGGGCTGGGTGAAAAACTGTTTTTT.

This clonotype was counted ten times or more. V usage is TRBV19 and J usage is TRBJ2-4; D is uncertain. The V gene's germline CDR1 is LNHDA and CDR2 SQIVND (reference sequence). The V gene lost 0 bases and the J gene lost 0 bases, with 6 bases spanning the gap. The CDR3 loop spans 15 amino acids. CDR3 DNA sequence: TGTGCCAGTAGTATAGAATGGGTAGCCAAAAACATTCAGTACTTC. It codes for CASSIEWVAKNIQYF. The entire variable domain, with the rest obtained from reference TRBV19 and TRBJ2-4, is as follows: DGGITQSPKYLFRKEGQNVTLSCEQNLNHDAMYWYRQDPGQGLRLIYYSQIVNDFQKGDIAEGYSVSREKKESFPLTVTSAQKNPTAFYLCASSIEWVAKNIQYFGAGTRLSVL.

This clonotype was detected many times. The CDR3, as DNA: TGTGCCAGCAGCTTAGGAAAACGGAACACTGAAGCTTTCTTT. Its translation is CASSLGKRNTEAFF. The chain employs TRBV7-9 and TRBJ1-1, with unresolved D. Per germline, CDR1 SEHNR and CDR2 FQNEAQ (reference sequence). Trimming left V 1 base short and J 1 base short, with 7 bases between. The CDR3 covers 14 residues.

At least ten counts were recorded for this clonotype. The chain carries TRBV14 and TRBJ2-7, with 14 bases matching TRBD2. The CDR3 sequence is 16 residues long. V lost 4 bases, J lost 7 bases, and 9 bases stayed unmatched. Germline lookup yields CDR1 SGHDN and CDR2 FVKESK. The CDR3, as DNA: TGTGCCAGCAGCCCGGGGACTAGCGGGAGCTCTCGAGAGCAGTACTTC. Its protein is CASSPGTSGSSREQYF.

This clonotype was detected many times. This chain uses TRBV6-2 or TRBV6-3 with TRBJ2-1, with 10 bases fitting TRBD2. Germline-derived CDR1 and CDR2 are MNHEY and SVGEGT. The CDR3 is 14 residues long. V trimming: 8 bases; J trimming: 4 bases; junction bases outside the gene matches: 5. This CDR3 is CASRSGRGYNEQFF. DNA for the CDR3: TGTGCCAGCCGGAGCGGGAGGGGATACAATGAGCAGTTCTTC.

This clonotype was detected only a few times. The chain has TRBV5-1 and TRBJ2-5; unclear D gene. The germline V and J ends were trimmed by 2 bases and 1 base, with 6 bases remaining between them. Germline values: CDR1 SGHRS, CDR2 YFSETQ. CDR3 length: 13 residues. DNA of the CDR3: TGCGCCAGCAGCTTTGCGGTCCAAGAGACCCAGTACTTC. Amino acid sequence: CASSFAVQETQYF. The full variable domain, with the rest looked up from reference TRBV5-1 and TRBJ2-5, is KAGVTQTPRYLIKTRGQQVTLSCSPISGHRSVSWYQQTPGQGLQFLFEYFSETQRNKGNFPGRFSGRQFSNSRSEMNVSTLELGDSALYLCASSFAVQETQYFGPGTRLLVL.

This clonotype was observed a handful of times. The chain recombines TRBV20-1 with TRBJ2-6; the D is unclear. This CDR3 spans 15 amino acids. Trimming left V 0 bases short and J 1 base short, with 7 bases between. CDR1 and CDR2 from the germline V gene are DFQATT and SNEGSKA (reference sequence). The CDR3 is CSAREGESGANVLTF. As DNA, the CDR3 is TGCAGTGCTAGAGAAGGAGAGTCTGGGGCCAACGTCCTGACTTTC.

This clonotype was picked up a small number of times. V is TRBV20-1 and J is TRBJ2-7, with D unresolved. V lost 1 base, J lost 7 bases, and 8 bases lay in between. This CDR3 spans 11 amino acids. The germline V gene has CDR1 DFQATT and CDR2 SNEGSKA (reference sequence). The CDR3 DNA reads as TGCAGTGCTAGAGGATCGGTGGAGCAGTACTTC. It codes for CSARGSVEQYF.

This clonotype was counted between two and nine times. The chain recombines TRBV5-1 with TRBJ1-3; TRBD1 is a possible D gene (5 bases). V dropped 1 base and J dropped 0 bases, with 8 bases sitting between them. CDR3 length equals 15 residues. In germline, CDR1 is SGHRS, CDR2 YFSETQ. Here the CDR3 DNA reads TGCGCCAGCAGCTTGCGTCAGGGCTCTGGAAACACCATATATTTT. It yields the protein CASSLRQGSGNTIYF.

This clonotype has ten or more counts. This sequence joins TRBV29-1 and TRBJ2-1, with 7 bases fitting TRBD1. V dropped 3 bases and J dropped 6; count of bases not matched to a gene: 2. Looked up from germline, CDR1 is SQVTM and CDR2 is ANQGSEA. This CDR3 has 12 amino acids. DNA of the CDR3: TGCAGCGTTGATCCAGGGGGCAATGAGCAGTTCTTC. Amino acid sequence: CSVDPGGNEQFF.

V and J are TRBV7-9 and TRBJ2-7, with D possibly matching TRBD1 (6 bases). Germline values: CDR1 SEHNR, CDR2 FQNEAQ (reference sequence). The CDR3 is 14 amino acids. The V gene lost 4 bases and the J gene lost 5 bases, with 15 bases spanning the gap. CDR3 region: CASSSLFSGDEQYF. CDR3 bases: TGTGCCAGCAGCTCCCTATTCTCAGGGGACGAGCAGTACTTC.

The rearrangement uses TRBV6-2 or TRBV6-3 and TRBJ1-1; TRBD1 matches 7 bases. CDR1 is MNHEY, CDR2 SVGEGT, per germline. The CDR3 runs to 13 residues. The trim removed 5 bases at V and 5 bases at J, leaving 5 bases unmatched. The CDR3 DNA reads TGTGCCAGCAGTGCCGGCAGGGGGACTGAAGCTTTCTTT. Amino acids: CASSAGRGTEAFF.

This chain's CDR3 is CASSLDSGGTPYEQYF. As DNA, the CDR3 is TGCGCCAGCAGCTTGGATTCGGGAGGGACCCCCTACGAGCAGTACTTC. The chain couples TRBV5-1 to TRBJ2-7; TRBD2 matches 8 bases. The CDR3 runs to 16 residues. The J segment lost 2 bases and the V segment lost 0 bases, leaving 7 bases of the junction unmatched. Germline lookup yields CDR1 SGHRS and CDR2 YFSETQ.

This clonotype showed up just once. This rearrangement joins TRBV12-3 or TRBV12-4 to TRBJ1-4, with 7 bases that match TRBD1. The CDR3 is 14 amino acids. After removal of 2 bases from V and 7 bases from J, the junction contained 4 bases not matched to a gene. The CDR3 loop is CASSLQGVVEKLFF. DNA of the CDR3: TGTGCCAGCAGTTTACAGGGGGTAGTTGAAAAACTGTTTTTT.

This chain uses TRBV27 with TRBJ2-2; maybe TRBD2 (5 bases). The CDR3 length is 15 residues. V lost 3 bases to trimming and J lost 1 base, with 9 bases between them. CDR1 is MNHEY and CDR2 is SMNVEV in the germline V gene (reference sequence). CDR3 loop: CASSFRTENTGELFF. The CDR3 DNA sequence: TGTGCCAGCAGTTTTAGGACTGAGAACACCGGGGAGCTGTTTTTT.

This clonotype appeared many times. The chain is built from TRBV4-1 and TRBJ1-1, with a weak D call TRBD1 (5 bases). V lost 3 bases and J lost 1, with 9 bases in between. Looked up from germline, CDR1 is MGHRA and CDR2 is YSYEKL. The CDR3 is 14 residues long. The CDR3 spells CASSHITGNTEAFF. The DNA of the CDR3 is TGCGCCAGCAGCCACATAACAGGGAACACTGAAGCTTTCTTT.

This clonotype has at least ten counts. The gene calls are TRBV3-1 and TRBJ2-7; tentative D call: TRBD1 (5 bases). Germline loops: CDR1 LGHDT, CDR2 YNNKEL (reference sequence). V lost 1 base, J lost 12 bases, and 16 bases lay in between. The CDR3 has 13 residues. CDR3 residues: CASSQASTKGLYF. The DNA of the CDR3 is TGTGCCAGCAGCCAAGCTTCGACGAAGGGGCTGTACTTC.

This clonotype occurred a few times. The chain carries TRBV28 and TRBJ1-5, with 9 bases aligning to TRBD1. The trim removed 5 bases at V and 4 bases at J, leaving 9 bases unmatched. CDR1 MDHEN and CDR2 SYDVKM come from the germline V gene. This CDR3 region has 16 residues. This CDR3 is CASSQYRGLGNQPQHF. The CDR3 DNA sequence: TGTGCCAGCAGTCAGTACAGGGGGCTGGGGAATCAGCCCCAGCATTTT.

The chain couples TRBV20-1 to TRBJ2-1; possibly TRBD1 for D (6 bases). Trimming removed 5 bases at V and 3 bases at J, with 11 bases between. CDR1 and CDR2 (germline): DFQATT, SNEGSKA (reference sequence). The CDR3 is 13 amino acids. The CDR3 loop is CSASPDSYNEQFF. The CDR3 DNA reads TGCAGTGCTTCCCCGGACAGCTACAATGAGCAGTTCTTC.

This chain connects TRBV12-3 or TRBV12-4 to TRBJ2-4; 10 bases are shared with TRBD2. The CDR3 extends over 15 amino acids. Trimming took 2 bases from V and 7 from J; bases not matched to a gene: 5. The CDR3 bases are TGTGCCAGCAGTTTATCTAGCGGGAGAGGGAACATTCAGTACTTC. This translates into CASSLSSGRGNIQYF.

The chain has TRBV7-2 and TRBJ2-2; 12 bases match TRBD2. Looked up from germline, CDR1 is SGHTA and CDR2 is FQGNSA. With 5 bases clipped from V and 7 bases from J, the junction kept 5 bases outside the gene matches. The CDR3 is made up of 15 amino acids. DNA of the CDR3: TGTGCCAGCAGCCAGTGGACTAGCGGGATCGGGGAGCTGTTTTTT. This codes for CASSQWTSGIGELFF.

This clonotype has a handful of counts. The CDR3 region has the DNA TGCGCCAGCAGTGCGGGACCGATTTACGAGCAGTACTTC. This encodes CASSAGPIYEQYF. The rearrangement uses TRBV10-2 and TRBJ2-7; D may match TRBD1 or TRBD2 (5 bases each). The CDR3 sequence is 13 residues long. The V end was cut by 4 bases, the J end by 4 bases, with 11 bases between. Looked up from germline, CDR1 is WSHSY and CDR2 is SAAADI.

This clonotype was found many times. The rearrangement uses TRBV28 and TRBJ1-4; 7 bases agree with TRBD1. V was clipped by 2 bases and J by 7 bases; unmatched bases: 10. CDR1 MDHEN and CDR2 SYDVKM come from the germline V gene. The CDR3 runs to 16 residues. The CDR3 here is CASSLALQGMSEKLFF. The CDR3 DNA sequence: TGTGCCAGCAGTTTAGCCCTACAGGGGATGAGTGAAAAACTGTTTTTT.

The chain links TRBV29-1 to TRBJ2-4; D is possibly TRBD1 or TRBD2 (5 bases each). Trimming took off 4 bases at V and 0 bases at J, with 10 bases between the two ends. Germline lookup yields CDR1 SQVTM and CDR2 ANQGSEA. This CDR3 is 14 amino acids long. The CDR3 nucleotides read TGCAGCGTTGCGGGGCAGAGAGCCAAAAACATTCAGTACTTC. Its protein product is CSVAGQRAKNIQYF. Drawing the rest from reference TRBV29-1 and TRBJ2-4, the complete variable domain is SAVISQKPSRDICQRGTSLTIQCQVDSQVTMMFWYRQQPGQSLTLIATANQGSEATYESGFVIDKFPISRPNLTFSTLTVSNMSPEDSSIYLCSVAGQRAKNIQYFGAGTRLSVL.

V usage is TRBV7-9 and J usage is TRBJ1-2; 7 bases map to TRBD1. Germline loops: CDR1 SEHNR, CDR2 FQNEAQ (reference sequence). After removal of 3 bases from V and 7 bases from J, the junction contained 5 bases not matched to a gene. CDR3 length equals 13 residues. DNA for the CDR3: TGTGCCAGCAGCTTCGGACAGGAATTTGGCTACACCTTC. It codes for CASSFGQEFGYTF.

CDR3: CASSLDGGLNYGYTF. In DNA, the CDR3 is TGTGCCAGCAGCTTAGATGGGGGTTTAAACTATGGCTACACCTTC. This rearrangement joins TRBV7-8 to TRBJ1-2; TRBD1 is a possible D gene (5 bases). CDR1 and CDR2 (germline): SGHVS, FQNEAQ. Trimming cost V 1 base and J 2 bases, with 11 bases left between them. The CDR3 contains 15 residues.

This clonotype has only one observation. V gene TRBV20-1 combines with J gene TRBJ1-1; a weak D match, TRBD1 (5 bases). Trimming took 1 base from V and 0 from J, leaving 9 bases between them. CDR3 length: 14 residues. The germline V gene has CDR1 DFQATT and CDR2 SNEGSKA (reference sequence). CDR3 DNA: TGCAGTGCTAGAGTTGGGACGGTGAACACTGAAGCTTTCTTT. This codes for CSARVGTVNTEAFF.

The gene calls are TRBV11-2 and TRBJ1-2; D is unresolved. Germline CDR1 SGHAT, CDR2 FQNNGV. This CDR3 has 13 amino acids. Trimming removed 7 bases at V and 6 bases at J, with 15 bases between. In nucleotides, the CDR3 is TGTGCCAGCACAAGCAAGACTACCGATGGCTACACCTTC. It translates to CASTSKTTDGYTF.

The chain joins TRBV3-1 to TRBJ2-7; D is ambiguous. CDR3 length: 12 amino acids. The germline CDR1 and CDR2 sequences are LGHDT and YNNKEL (reference sequence). Deletions cut 3 bases from V and 6 bases from J, with 9 bases between. The CDR3 is CASSQSSSEQYF. CDR3 in DNA: TGTGCCAGCAGCCAGTCTTCGAGCGAGCAGTACTTC.